Below are 11 T cell receptor beta chains sequenced from a single sample in a study of response to subunit inactivated influenza vaccine. TCRdb processed the RT-PCR reads anew with MiXCR; each CDR3 protein has one entry. The table lists about 650,000 distinct CDR3 sequences, less than 20% of them singletons. The sequencing here drew on PBMCs from blood, taken 11 to 12 days after vaccination. All receptors derive from a man in his forties or fifties who received an inactivated influenza vaccine.

The CDR3 spells CSVCYATYNEQFF. The CDR3 DNA sequence: TGCAGCGTTTGTTACGCAACCTACAATGAGCAGTTCTTC. The genes are TRBV29-1 and TRBJ2-1, with no clear D. The CDR3 contains 13 residues. Deletions cut 5 bases from V and 2 bases from J, with 10 bases between. Germline CDR1 reads SQVTM; CDR2 reads ANQGSEA.

This clonotype was counted between two and nine times. The chain couples TRBV2 to TRBJ2-3; D is unclear. The CDR3 is made up of 17 amino acids. From germline, CDR1 is SNHLY and CDR2 FYNNEI. The ends were cut back, 5 bases at V and 0 bases at J, with 18 bases in the middle. Here the CDR3 reads CASSLAGALASTDTQYF. For the CDR3, the DNA is TGTGCCAGCAGTTTGGCTGGAGCTCTGGCTAGCACAGATACGCAGTATTTT.

In its sample, this clonotype was seen a few times. The rearrangement joins TRBV5-1 to TRBJ2-3, with D possibly matching TRBD1 (6 bases). V was trimmed by 0 bases and J by 0 bases, leaving 20 bases between them. The CDR3 is made up of 19 amino acids. Germline CDR1 reads SGHRS; CDR2 reads YFSETQ. The CDR3 coding sequence is TGCGCCAGCAGCTTGGAACCAGGACAGCCGGATTCTAGCACAGATACGCAGTATTTT. This translates into CASSLEPGQPDSSTDTQYF.

The V and J genes are TRBV20-1 and TRBJ2-6, with a possible D match to TRBD2 (6 bases). The CDR3 consists of 15 residues. Germline CDR1 DFQATT, CDR2 SNEGSKA (reference sequence). V was trimmed by 0 bases and J by 4 bases, leaving 10 bases between them. CDR3 in DNA: TGCAGTGCTAGAGATGGAGGGACCGGGGCCAACGTCCTGACTTTC. It codes for CSARDGGTGANVLTF.

The chain employs TRBV10-3 and TRBJ2-2, with TRBD2 matching 9 bases. CDR1 and CDR2 (germline): ENHRY, SYGVKD. This CDR3 is built from 16 residues. Germline trimming cut 3 bases from V and 5 bases from J; bases unmatched to any gene: 7. The chain's CDR3 is CAISDRAGGRTGELFF. CDR3 DNA sequence: TGTGCCATCAGTGATAGAGCGGGGGGCCGTACCGGGGAGCTGTTTTTT.

The V call is TRBV29-1, the J call TRBJ2-5, with D possibly TRBD1 on 5 matching bases. Trimming left V 7 bases short and J 6 bases short, with 18 bases between. CDR3 length: 13 residues. The germline V gene has CDR1 SQVTM and CDR2 ANQGSEA. The CDR3 DNA reads as TGCAGCGCCCGCAGGGTGGAAGGGCAGACCCAGTACTTC. Translated, it gives CSARRVEGQTQYF. Full variable domain (rest looked up from reference TRBV29-1 and TRBJ2-5): SAVISQKPSRDICQRGTSLTIQCQVDSQVTMMFWYRQQPGQSLTLIATANQGSEATYESGFVIDKFPISRPNLTFSTLTVSNMSPEDSSIYLCSARRVEGQTQYFGPGTRLLVL.

This clonotype was detected only a few times. The chain joins TRBV7-9 to TRBJ1-1; D is unclear. The germline gives CDR1 SEHNR, CDR2 FQNEAQ (reference sequence). V lost 6 bases and J lost 7, with 18 bases in between. The CDR3 runs 14 residues. The CDR3 coding sequence is TGTGCCAGCAGATCGCCCGAAACCGTGAGTGAAGCTTTCTTT. It is translated as CASRSPETVSEAFF.

The chain employs TRBV14 and TRBJ2-2, with D hard to call. The CDR3 is made up of 14 amino acids. The germline V and J ends were trimmed by 4 bases and 5 bases, with 11 bases remaining between them. CDR1 and CDR2 from the germline V gene are SGHDN and FVKESK. The CDR3 sequence: CASSRFQWTGELFF. The CDR3 DNA reads as TGTGCCAGCAGCCGGTTCCAGTGGACCGGGGAGCTGTTTTTT.

This clonotype was observed at least ten times. J is TRBJ2-1 and V is TRBV3-1; a weak D match, TRBD2 (5 bases). Trimming removed 1 base from V and 7 bases from J, with 8 bases in between. Looked up from germline, CDR1 is LGHDT and CDR2 is YNNKEL (reference sequence). This CDR3 comprises 13 residues. The CDR3 nucleotides read TGTGCCAGCAGCCAAGCGGGGTGGAATGAGCAGTTCTTC. This gives the protein CASSQAGWNEQFF.

This clonotype was observed a few times. This chain joins TRBV2 and TRBJ2-2, with unresolved D. Per the germline V gene, CDR1 is SNHLY and CDR2 is FYNNEI. Trimming took off 6 bases at V and 0 bases at J, with 8 bases between the two ends. This CDR3 is built from 14 residues. The CDR3 is CASRPSSNTGELFF. The CDR3 DNA reads as TGTGCCAGCAGGCCTAGTTCGAACACCGGGGAGCTGTTTTTT.

The chain couples TRBV5-1 to TRBJ2-1, with unresolved D. The CDR3 has 15 residues. V lost 5 bases and J 0 bases, leaving 12 bases between the germline ends. CDR1 and CDR2 (germline): SGHRS, YFSETQ. CDR3 bases: TGCGCCAGCAGGCCTTACGGGCTCTCCTACAATGAGCAGTTCTTC. It codes for CASRPYGLSYNEQFF.